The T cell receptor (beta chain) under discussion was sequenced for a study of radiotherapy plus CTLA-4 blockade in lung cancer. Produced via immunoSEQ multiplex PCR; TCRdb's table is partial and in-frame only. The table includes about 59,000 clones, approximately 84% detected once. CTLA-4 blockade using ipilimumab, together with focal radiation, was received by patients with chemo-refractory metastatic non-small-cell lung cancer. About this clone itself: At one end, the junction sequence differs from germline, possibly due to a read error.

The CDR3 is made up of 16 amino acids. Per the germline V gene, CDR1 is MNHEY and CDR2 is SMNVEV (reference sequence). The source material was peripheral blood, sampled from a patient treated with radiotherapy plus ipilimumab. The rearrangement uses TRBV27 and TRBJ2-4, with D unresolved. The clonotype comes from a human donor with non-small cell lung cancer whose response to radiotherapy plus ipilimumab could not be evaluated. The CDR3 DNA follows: TGTGTCAGCAGTTTTACTACGGCGGTTGCAAGAAACATTCAGTACTTC. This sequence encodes CVSSFTTAVARNIQYF.